This is a list of T cell receptor beta chains from one sample in a study of blood T cell repertoires in COVID-19. TCRdb keeps only in-frame clones here, not all; method: immunoSEQ multiplex PCR. The repertoire holds over 350,000 clones, with approximately 90% as singletons. Sequencing used PBMCs or T cells enriched from blood (not recorded which). These receptors were collected from a woman in her 50s who had recovered from COVID-19. CDR3s include the opening cysteine and the closing phenylalanine or tryptophan. Each record gives: D gene, clone size, V gene, J gene, CDR3 DNA, CDR3 protein. The D gene is left open where the match is weak. Where a row states a size, it is once, few, many or the class of an expanded clone; other rows omit it.

NA	NA	TRBV10-3	TRBJ2-1	TGTGCCATCAGTGAGTCGACACCTTACAATGAGCAGTTCTTC	CAISESTPYNEQFF
TRBD1	NA	TRBV5-1	TRBJ2-7	TGCGCCAGCAGCCGGGACAGGGCCAACGAGCAGTACTTC	CASSRDRANEQYF
TRBD1	few	TRBV24-1	TRBJ1-1	TGTGCCACCAGTGATTCCCCCTTAGGGGGCGACGGCACTGAAGCTTTCTTT	CATSDSPLGGDGTEAFF
NA	NA	TRBV27	TRBJ2-7	TGTGCCAGCAGTTTGTCCGCAGGGTACGAGCAGTACTTC	CASSLSAGYEQYF
NA	NA	TRBV19	TRBJ1-2	TGTGCCAGTAGTATAGACCGCTATGGCTACACCTTC	CASSIDRYGYTF
TRBD1	NA	TRBV28	TRBJ1-2	TGTGCCAGCAGTTCAAGGGGGCTCCCTAGGGGCTACACCTTC	CASSSRGLPRGYTF
TRBD1	NA	TRBV5-1	TRBJ1-4	TGCGCCAGCAGCCGGGGACAGGCGGGGGAAAAACTGTTTTTT	CASSRGQAGEKLFF
TRBD1	NA	TRBV5-1	TRBJ2-2	TGCGCCAGCAGCTTCACAGGGGCGGCCGGGGAGCTGTTTTTT	CASSFTGAAGELFF
TRBD2	NA	TRBV28	TRBJ2-3	TGTGCCAGCAGTCAACTAGCGGGAAACACAGATACGCAGTATTTT	CASSQLAGNTDTQYF
TRBD1	NA	TRBV3-1/TRBV3-2	TRBJ1-1	TGTGCCAGCAGCCAAAAACCCCCCCTGACAGGGGAACTAACTGAAGCTTTCTTT	CASSQKPPLTGELTEAFF
TRBD1	NA	TRBV6-5	TRBJ1-4	TGTGCCAGCGGGCGGACAGGGGTTGAAAAACTGTTTTTT	CASGRTGVEKLFF
TRBD1	NA	TRBV7-9	TRBJ2-7	TGTGCCAGCAGCCCGGGACAGCCCTACGAGCAGTACTTC	CASSPGQPYEQYF
NA	NA	TRBV11-3	TRBJ1-3	TGTGCCAGCAGCTTAGAGCGGCGGGACGCCCGCATTTTCTCTGGAAACACCATATATTTT	CASSLERRDARIFSGNTIYF
NA	NA	TRBV5-6	TRBJ2-5	TGTGCCAGCAGTTCACGGGGTTATTCCCGGGAGACCCAGTACTTC	CASSSRGYSRETQYF
NA	NA	TRBV14	TRBJ2-1	TGTGCCAGCAGCCTTCCGGACTGGAATGAGCAGTTCTTC	CASSLPDWNEQFF
TRBD1	few	TRBV2	TRBJ1-5	TGTGCCAGCAGTGGACAGGGCGGTCAGCCCCAGCATTTT	CASSGQGGQPQHF
NA	NA	TRBV19	TRBJ1-2	TGTGCCAGTAGTCCCGGTCAGGGCCCTAACTATGGCTACACCTTC	CASSPGQGPNYGYTF
NA	NA	TRBV19	TRBJ2-1	TGTGCCAGTAGTTTCGGTAGCAATGAGCAGTTCTTC	CASSFGSNEQFF
NA	NA	TRBV21-1	TRBJ1-3	TGTGCCAGCAGCAAAGGACGACACATTGGAAACACCATATATTTT	CASSKGRHIGNTIYF
NA	NA	TRBV29-1	TRBJ2-5	TGCAGCGTTTCGAGTGAAGAGACCCAGTACTTC	CSVSSEETQYF
NA	NA	TRBV7-2	TRBJ2-7	TGTGCCAGCAGCTCGGGACACCTTCTCGAGCAGTACTTC	CASSSGHLLEQYF
NA	NA	TRBV28	TRBJ1-5	TGTGCCAGCAGTTGGGGCAACAGCCGGGGGATTTGGCCCCAGCATTTT	CASSWGNSRGIWPQHF
NA	NA	TRBV4-3	TRBJ1-3	TGCGCCAGCAGCCAGACAGCAGGGTCCTCTGGAAACACCATATATTTT	CASSQTAGSSGNTIYF
NA	NA	TRBV12-3/TRBV12-4	TRBJ1-2	TGTGCCAGCAGTTTAGGGGGCGCCTATGGCTACACCTTC	CASSLGGAYGYTF
NA	NA	TRBV4-2	TRBJ1-3	TGTGCCAGCAGCCAAGTGAGGCATGGAATCTCTGGAAACACCATATATTTT	CASSQVRHGISGNTIYF
NA	NA	TRBV3-1/TRBV3-2	TRBJ2-7	TGTGCCAGCAGCCATGTAGGGCCGGGGGAGCAGTACTTC	CASSHVGPGEQYF
NA	few	TRBV7-6	TRBJ2-1	TGTGCCAGTACCGGGGTGGGGTTTTACAATGAGCAGTTCTTC	CASTGVGFYNEQFF
NA	NA	TRBV28	TRBJ2-5	TGTGCCAGCAGTTTATCCGCGGGGGCGTTACAAGAGACCCAGTACTTC	CASSLSAGALQETQYF
NA	NA	TRBV11-2	TRBJ1-6	TGTGCCAGCAGCTTGACAGGTTCACCCCTCCACTTT	CASSLTGSPLHF
NA	NA	TRBV7-9	TRBJ2-2	TGTGCCGTGGAGTCGACGAACACCGGGGAGCTGTTTTTT	CAVESTNTGELFF
TRBD2	NA	TRBV6-2/TRBV6-3	TRBJ2-5	TGTGCCAGCAGTTACGTCCCTGCAGCGGGGGCAGAGACCCAGTACTTC	CASSYVPAAGAETQYF
NA	NA	TRBV6-5	TRBJ1-4	TGTGCCAGCTTCGCTAATGAAAAACTGTTTTTT	CASFANEKLFF
TRBD2	NA	TRBV5-1	TRBJ2-1	TGCGCCAGCAGCTGGGGACTAGCGGAGAACAATGAGCAGTTCTTC	CASSWGLAENNEQFF
NA	NA	TRBV7-8	TRBJ1-3	TGTGCCAGCAGCGCAAGTCGGGGGTTGATCTCTGGAAACACCATATATTTT	CASSASRGLISGNTIYF
TRBD1	NA	TRBV7-6	TRBJ1-3	TGTGCCAGCAGCTTAGAACAGGGGGTGAGGGGAAACACCATATATTTT	CASSLEQGVRGNTIYF
NA	NA	TRBV4-3	TRBJ1-6	TGCGCCAGCAGCCCCGGGGGGGCCCAACTTAATTCACCCCTCCACTTT	CASSPGGAQLNSPLHF
TRBD1	NA	TRBV4-2	TRBJ1-3	TGTGCCAGCAGCCAAGATTTCGCAGGGGGTGGAAACACCATATATTTT	CASSQDFAGGGNTIYF
NA	NA	TRBV7-9	TRBJ1-2	TGTGCCAGCAGCTTGGCAGGGGGCTACACCTTC	CASSLAGGYTF
TRBD1	NA	TRBV7-2	TRBJ2-7	TGTGCCAGCAGCTTATATGAGGGACAGTCCTACGAGCAGTACTTC	CASSLYEGQSYEQYF
NA	NA	TRBV12-3/TRBV12-4	TRBJ1-1	TGTGCCAGCAGTACAGAGATGAACACTGAAGCTTTCTTT	CASSTEMNTEAFF
NA	few	TRBV7-2	TRBJ1-2	TGTGCCAGCAGCTTAGGACAGCACCATGGCTACACCTTC	CASSLGQHHGYTF
TRBD2	NA	TRBV27	TRBJ2-1	TGTGCCAGCAGTCCGAGGCTAGCGGGGGCCTTCAATGAGCAGTTCTTC	CASSPRLAGAFNEQFF
NA	once	TRBV11-2	TRBJ1-2	TGTGCCAGCAGCGGTCCACAGAGAAATGGCTACACCTTC	CASSGPQRNGYTF
NA	NA	TRBV30	TRBJ1-5	TGTGCCTGGAATGAGGCAGCGAATCAGCCCCAGCATTTT	CAWNEAANQPQHF
NA	NA	TRBV13	TRBJ2-7	TGTGCCAGCAGCTCCCTGTCCTACGAGCAGTACTTC	CASSSLSYEQYF
NA	few	TRBV6-5	TRBJ1-1	TGTGCCAGCAGTTACCTAGGGAACACTGAAGCTTTCTTT	CASSYLGNTEAFF